This T cell receptor beta chain was recorded in a study of T cells in Graves' hyperthyroidism and ophthalmopathy. Whole-study findings and limits: Model predictions of ophthalmopathy came a median around 6.5 months before onset. Ophthalmopathy and stable hyperthyroidism were told apart by a 13 V-J model.

Participants, patients aged 18 to 65, had newly diagnosed hyperthyroidism with a duration under 2 months. Fresh 10 ml peripheral blood yielded PBMCs. This clonotype was seen more than once but under ten times. The antigen is undetermined. Amplification of TCR beta CDR3 regions was performed using RNA transcripts as template. A first-round RT-PCR of the TCR CDR3 used the HTBI primer set. TCRdb reprocessed the multiplex PCR reads with MiXCR, giving one entry per CDR3 protein. This table has over 700,000 distinct CDR3 sequences, more than 30% appearing once. The source material was blood. The source is a man in his late teens or twenties with Graves' hyperthyroidism.

CDR3 coding DNA: TGCGCCAGCAGCTTGGGACAGGAACCCTATGGCTACACCTTC. This translates into CASSLGQEPYGYTF. The chain joins TRBV5-1 to TRBJ1-2; a possible D gene is TRBD1 (6 bases). In germline, CDR1 is SGHRS, CDR2 YFSETQ. This CDR3 is built from 14 residues. Trimming took 0 bases from V and 4 from J, leaving 10 bases between them.